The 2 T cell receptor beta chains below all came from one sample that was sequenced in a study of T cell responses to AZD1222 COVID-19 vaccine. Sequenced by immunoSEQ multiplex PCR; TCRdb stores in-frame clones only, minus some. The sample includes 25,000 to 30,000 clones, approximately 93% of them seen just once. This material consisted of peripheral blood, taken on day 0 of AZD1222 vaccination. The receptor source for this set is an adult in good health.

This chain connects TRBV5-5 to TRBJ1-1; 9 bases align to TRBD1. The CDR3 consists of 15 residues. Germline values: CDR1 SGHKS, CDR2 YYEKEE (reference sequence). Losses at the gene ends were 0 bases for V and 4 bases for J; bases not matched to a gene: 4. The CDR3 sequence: CASSLEDRGFTEAFF. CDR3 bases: TGTGCCAGCAGCTTGGAGGACAGGGGATTCACTGAAGCTTTCTTT.

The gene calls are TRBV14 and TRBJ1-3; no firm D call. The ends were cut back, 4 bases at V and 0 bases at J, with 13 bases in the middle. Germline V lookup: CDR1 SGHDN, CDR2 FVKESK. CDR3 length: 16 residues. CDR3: CASSLVETPSGNTIYF. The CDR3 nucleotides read TGTGCCAGCAGCCTAGTGGAGACACCCTCTGGAAACACCATATATTTT.